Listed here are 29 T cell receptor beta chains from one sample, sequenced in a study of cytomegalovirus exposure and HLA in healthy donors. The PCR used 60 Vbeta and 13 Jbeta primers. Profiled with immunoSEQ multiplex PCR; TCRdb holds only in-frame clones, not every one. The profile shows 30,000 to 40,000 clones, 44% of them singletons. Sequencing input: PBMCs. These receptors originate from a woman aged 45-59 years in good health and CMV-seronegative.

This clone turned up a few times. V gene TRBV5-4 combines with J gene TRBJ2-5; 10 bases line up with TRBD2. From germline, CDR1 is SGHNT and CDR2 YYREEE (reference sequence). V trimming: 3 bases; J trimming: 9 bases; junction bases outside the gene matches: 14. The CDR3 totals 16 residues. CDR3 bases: TGTGCCAGCAGCTCTGCATCTAGCGGGGGAGGACGGGCCCAGTACTTC. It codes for CASSSASSGGGRAQYF. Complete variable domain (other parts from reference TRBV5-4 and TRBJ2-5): ETGVTQSPTHLIKTRGQQVTLRCSSQSGHNTVSWYQQALGQGPQFIFQYYREEENGRGNFPPRFSGLQFPNYSSELNVNALELDDSALYLCASSSASSGGGRAQYFGPGTRLLVL.

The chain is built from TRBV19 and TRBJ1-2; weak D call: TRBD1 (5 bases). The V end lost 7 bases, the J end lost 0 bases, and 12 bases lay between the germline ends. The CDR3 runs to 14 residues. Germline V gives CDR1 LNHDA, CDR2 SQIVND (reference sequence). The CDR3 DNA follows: TGTGCCAGTACAGCAGGGTTTTCTAACTATGGCTACACCTTC. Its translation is CASTAGFSNYGYTF.

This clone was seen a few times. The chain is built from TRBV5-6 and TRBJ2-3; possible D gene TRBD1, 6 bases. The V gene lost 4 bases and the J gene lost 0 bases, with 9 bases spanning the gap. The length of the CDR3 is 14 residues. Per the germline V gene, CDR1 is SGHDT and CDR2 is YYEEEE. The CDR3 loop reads CASSRDISTDTQYF. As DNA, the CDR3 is TGTGCCAGCAGCAGGGACATAAGCACAGATACGCAGTATTTT. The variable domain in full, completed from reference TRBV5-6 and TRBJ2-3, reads DAGVTQSPTHLIKTRGQQVTLRCSPKSGHDTVSWYQQALGQGPQFIFQYYEEEERQRGNFPDRFSGHQFPNYSSELNVNALLLGDSALYLCASSRDISTDTQYFGPGTRLTVL.

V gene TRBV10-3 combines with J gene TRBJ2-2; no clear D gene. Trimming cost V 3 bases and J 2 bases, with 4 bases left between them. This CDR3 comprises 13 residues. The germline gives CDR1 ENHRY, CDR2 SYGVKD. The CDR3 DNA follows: TGTGCCATCAGTGAAGCTAACACCGGGGAGCTGTTTTTT. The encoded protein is CAISEANTGELFF.

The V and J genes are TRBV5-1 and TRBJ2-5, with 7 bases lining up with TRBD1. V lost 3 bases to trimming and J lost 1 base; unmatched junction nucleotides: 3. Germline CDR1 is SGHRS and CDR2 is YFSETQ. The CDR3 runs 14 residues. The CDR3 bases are TGCGCCAGCAGCTGGGGGACAGTCCAAGAGACCCAGTACTTC. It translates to CASSWGTVQETQYF.

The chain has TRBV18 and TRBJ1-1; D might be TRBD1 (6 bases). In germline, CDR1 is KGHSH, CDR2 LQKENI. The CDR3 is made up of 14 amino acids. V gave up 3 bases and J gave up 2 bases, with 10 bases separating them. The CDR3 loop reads CASSPPDRNTEAFF. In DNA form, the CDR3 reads TGTGCCAGCTCACCTCCGGACAGAAACACTGAAGCTTTCTTT.

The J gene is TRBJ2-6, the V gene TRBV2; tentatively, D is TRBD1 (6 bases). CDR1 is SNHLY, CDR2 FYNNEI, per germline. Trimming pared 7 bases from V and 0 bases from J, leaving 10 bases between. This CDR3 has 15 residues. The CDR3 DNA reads TGTGCCAGCACCGGACAGTCCTCTGGGGCCAACGTCCTGACTTTC. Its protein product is CASTGQSSGANVLTF.

The CDR3 loop is CASSLSQATGGGNEKLFF. The CDR3 coding sequence is TGTGCCAGCAGTTTATCCCAAGCAACAGGGGGGGGGAATGAAAAACTGTTTTTT. The rearrangement joins TRBV27 to TRBJ1-4, with 8 positions matching TRBD1. Germline-derived CDR1 and CDR2 are MNHEY and SMNVEV (reference sequence). The length of the CDR3 is 18 residues. J was trimmed by 5 bases and V by 0 bases; bases with no gene match: 11.

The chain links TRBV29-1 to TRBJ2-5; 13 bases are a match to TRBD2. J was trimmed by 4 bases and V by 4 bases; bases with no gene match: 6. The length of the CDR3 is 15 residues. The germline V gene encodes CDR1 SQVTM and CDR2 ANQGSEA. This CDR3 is CSVGTSGSPGETQYF. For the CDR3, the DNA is TGCAGCGTTGGGACTAGCGGGAGCCCCGGAGAGACCCAGTACTTC.

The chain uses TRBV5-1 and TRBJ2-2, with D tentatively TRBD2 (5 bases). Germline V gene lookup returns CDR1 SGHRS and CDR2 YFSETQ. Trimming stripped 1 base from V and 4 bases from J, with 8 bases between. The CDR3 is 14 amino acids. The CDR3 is CASSLRETTGELFF. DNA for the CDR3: TGCGCCAGCAGCTTGAGGGAGACCACCGGGGAGCTGTTTTTT.

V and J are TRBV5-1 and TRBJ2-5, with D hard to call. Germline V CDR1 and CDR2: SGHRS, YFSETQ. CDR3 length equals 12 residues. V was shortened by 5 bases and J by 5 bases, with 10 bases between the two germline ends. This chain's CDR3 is CASSVGRETQYF. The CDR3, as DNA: TGCGCCAGCAGTGTAGGCAGGGAGACCCAGTACTTC.

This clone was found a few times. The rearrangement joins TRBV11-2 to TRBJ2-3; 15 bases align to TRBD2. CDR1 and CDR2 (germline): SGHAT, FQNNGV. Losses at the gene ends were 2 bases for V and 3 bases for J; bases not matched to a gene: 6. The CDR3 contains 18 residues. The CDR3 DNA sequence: TGTGCCAGCAGCTTAATAGGACTAGCGGGAGGGAGGACAGATACGCAGTATTTT. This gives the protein CASSLIGLAGGRTDTQYF. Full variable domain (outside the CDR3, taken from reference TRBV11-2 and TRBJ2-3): EAGVAQSPRYKIIEKRQSVAFWCNPISGHATLYWYQQILGQGPKLLIQFQNNGVVDDSQLPKDRFSAERLKGVDSTLKIQPAKLEDSAVYLCASSLIGLAGGRTDTQYFGPGTRLTVL.

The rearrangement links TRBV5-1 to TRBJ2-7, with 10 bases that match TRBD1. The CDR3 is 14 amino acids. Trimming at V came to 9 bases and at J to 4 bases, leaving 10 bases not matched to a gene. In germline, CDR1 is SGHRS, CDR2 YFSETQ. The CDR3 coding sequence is TGCGCCACGTATCTCGGACAGGGGGTTTACGAGCAGTACTTC. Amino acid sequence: CATYLGQGVYEQYF.

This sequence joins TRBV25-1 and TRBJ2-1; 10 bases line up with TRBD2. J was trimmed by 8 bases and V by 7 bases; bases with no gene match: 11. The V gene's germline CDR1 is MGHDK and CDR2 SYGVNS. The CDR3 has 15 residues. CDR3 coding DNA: TGTGCCAGCAAGGGGGGCAAGCGGGAGGGCGATGAGCAGTTCTTC. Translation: CASKGGKREGDEQFF.

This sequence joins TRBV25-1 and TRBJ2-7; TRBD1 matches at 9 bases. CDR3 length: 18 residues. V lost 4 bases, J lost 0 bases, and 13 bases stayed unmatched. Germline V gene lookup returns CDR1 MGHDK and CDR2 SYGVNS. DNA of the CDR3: TGTGCCAGCAGTGGGGGGGGACAGGGCTACGAGTTCTCCTACGAGCAGTACTTC. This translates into CASSGGGQGYEFSYEQYF.

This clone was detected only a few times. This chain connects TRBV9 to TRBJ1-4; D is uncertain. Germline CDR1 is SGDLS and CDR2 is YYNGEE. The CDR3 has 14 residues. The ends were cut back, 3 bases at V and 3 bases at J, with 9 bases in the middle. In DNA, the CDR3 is TGTGCCAGCAGCGCGAGAGGGTCTAATGAAAAACTGTTTTTT. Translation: CASSARGSNEKLFF.

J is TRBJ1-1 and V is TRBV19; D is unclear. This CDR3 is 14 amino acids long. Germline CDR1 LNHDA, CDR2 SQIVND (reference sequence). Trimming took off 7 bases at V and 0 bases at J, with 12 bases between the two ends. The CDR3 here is CASTTTPMNTEAFF. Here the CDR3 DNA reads TGTGCCAGTACCACGACACCTATGAACACTGAAGCTTTCTTT.

CDR3 in amino acids: CASSLGPGDEQFF. For the CDR3, the DNA is TGTGCCAGCAGTTTAGGGCCAGGCGATGAGCAGTTCTTC. This chain links TRBV27 with TRBJ2-1; D call uncertain. Trimming took off 2 bases at V and 8 bases at J, with 10 bases between the two ends. CDR1 MNHEY and CDR2 SMNVEV come from the germline V gene (reference sequence). CDR3 size: 13 residues.

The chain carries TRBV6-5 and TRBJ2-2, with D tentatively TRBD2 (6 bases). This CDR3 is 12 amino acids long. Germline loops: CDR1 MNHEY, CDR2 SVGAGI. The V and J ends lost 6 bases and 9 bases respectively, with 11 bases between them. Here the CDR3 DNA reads TGTGCCAGCAGCAGACTAGACCGGGAGCTGTTTTTT. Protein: CASSRLDRELFF.

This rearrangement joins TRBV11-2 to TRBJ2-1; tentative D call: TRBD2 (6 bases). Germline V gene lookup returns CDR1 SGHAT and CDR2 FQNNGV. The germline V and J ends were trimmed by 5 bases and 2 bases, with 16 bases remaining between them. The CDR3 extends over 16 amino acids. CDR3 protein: CASSPGVASAYNEQFF. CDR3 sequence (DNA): TGTGCCAGCAGCCCGGGGGTGGCTTCTGCCTACAATGAGCAGTTCTTC.

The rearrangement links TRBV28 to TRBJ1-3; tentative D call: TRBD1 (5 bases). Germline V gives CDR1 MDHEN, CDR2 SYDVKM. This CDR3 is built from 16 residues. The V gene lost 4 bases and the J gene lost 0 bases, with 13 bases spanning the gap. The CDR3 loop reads CASSSRWGLSGNTIYF. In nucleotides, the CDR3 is TGTGCCAGCAGTTCTCGGTGGGGCCTCTCTGGAAACACCATATATTTT.

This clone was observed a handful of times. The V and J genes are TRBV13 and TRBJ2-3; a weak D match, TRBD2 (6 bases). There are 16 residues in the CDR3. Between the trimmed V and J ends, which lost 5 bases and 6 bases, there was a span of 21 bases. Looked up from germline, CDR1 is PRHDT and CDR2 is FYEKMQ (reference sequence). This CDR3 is CASSNLRDSSGDTQYF. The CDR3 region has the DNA TGTGCCAGCAGCAACCTCCGGGACTCTTCCGGGGATACGCAGTATTTT.

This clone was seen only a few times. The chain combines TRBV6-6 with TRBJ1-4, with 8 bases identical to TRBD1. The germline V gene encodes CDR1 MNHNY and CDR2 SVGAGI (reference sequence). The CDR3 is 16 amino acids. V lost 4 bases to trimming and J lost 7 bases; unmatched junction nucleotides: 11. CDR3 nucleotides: TGTGCCAGCAGTTTAAAATCGACAGGGGCGGGTGAAAAACTGTTTTTT. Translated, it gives CASSLKSTGAGEKLFF.

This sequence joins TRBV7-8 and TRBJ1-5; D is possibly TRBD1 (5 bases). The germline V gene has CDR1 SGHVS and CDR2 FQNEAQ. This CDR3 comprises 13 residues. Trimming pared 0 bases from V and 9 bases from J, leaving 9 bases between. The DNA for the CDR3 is TGTGCCAGCAGCTTAGCCGCAGGGTCGCCCCAGCATTTT. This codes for CASSLAAGSPQHF. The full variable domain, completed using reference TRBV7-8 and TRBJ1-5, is GAGVSQSPRYKVAKRGQDVALRCDPISGHVSLFWYQQALGQGPEFLTYFQNEAQLDKSGLPSDRFFAERPEGSVSTLKIQRTQQEDSAVYLCASSLAAGSPQHFGDGTRLSIL.

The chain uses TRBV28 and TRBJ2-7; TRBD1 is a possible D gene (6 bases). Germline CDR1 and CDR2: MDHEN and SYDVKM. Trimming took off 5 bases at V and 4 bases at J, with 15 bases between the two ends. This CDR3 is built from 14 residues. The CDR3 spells CASSVNRDRYEQYF. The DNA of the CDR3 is TGTGCCAGCAGTGTAAACAGGGATCGGTACGAGCAGTACTTC.

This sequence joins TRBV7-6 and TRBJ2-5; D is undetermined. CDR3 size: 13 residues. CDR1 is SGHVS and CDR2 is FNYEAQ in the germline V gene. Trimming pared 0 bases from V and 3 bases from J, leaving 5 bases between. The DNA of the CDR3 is TGTGCCAGCAGCTTAGCGCAGAAAGAGACCCAGTACTTC. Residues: CASSLAQKETQYF. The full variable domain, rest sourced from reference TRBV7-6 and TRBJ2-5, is GAGVSQSPRYKVTKRGQDVALRCDPISGHVSLYWYRQALGQGPEFLTYFNYEAQQDKSGLPNDRFSAERPEGSISTLTIQRTEQRDSAMYRCASSLAQKETQYFGPGTRLLVL.

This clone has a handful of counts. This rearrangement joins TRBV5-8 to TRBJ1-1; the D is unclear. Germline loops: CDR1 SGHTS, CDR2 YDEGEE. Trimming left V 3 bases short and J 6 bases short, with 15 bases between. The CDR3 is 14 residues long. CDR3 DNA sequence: TGTGCCAGCAGCTATAGGGAGGGTAGTTCTGAAGCTTTCTTT. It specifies CASSYREGSSEAFF.

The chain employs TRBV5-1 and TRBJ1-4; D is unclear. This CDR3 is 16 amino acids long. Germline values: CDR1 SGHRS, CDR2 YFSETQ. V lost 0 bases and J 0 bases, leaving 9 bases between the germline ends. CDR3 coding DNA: TGCGCCAGCAGCTTGGGCCGGGTTGCAACTAATGAAAAACTGTTTTTT. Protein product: CASSLGRVATNEKLFF.

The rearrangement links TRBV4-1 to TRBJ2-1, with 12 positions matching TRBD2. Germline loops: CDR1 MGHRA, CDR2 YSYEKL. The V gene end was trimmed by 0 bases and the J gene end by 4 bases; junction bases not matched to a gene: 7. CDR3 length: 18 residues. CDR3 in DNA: TGCGCCAGCAGCCAAGATGCTCCCGGGACTAGCGGGTACAATGAGCAGTTCTTC. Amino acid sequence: CASSQDAPGTSGYNEQFF.